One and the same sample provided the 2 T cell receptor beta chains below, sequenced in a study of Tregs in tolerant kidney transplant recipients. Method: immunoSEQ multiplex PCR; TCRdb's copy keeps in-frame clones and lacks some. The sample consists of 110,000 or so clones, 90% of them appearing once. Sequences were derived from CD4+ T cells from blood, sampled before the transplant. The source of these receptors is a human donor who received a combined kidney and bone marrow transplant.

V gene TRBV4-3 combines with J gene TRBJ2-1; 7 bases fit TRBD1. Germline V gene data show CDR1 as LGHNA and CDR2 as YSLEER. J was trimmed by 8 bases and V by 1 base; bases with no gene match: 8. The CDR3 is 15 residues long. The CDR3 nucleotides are TGCGCCAGCAGCCAAGTTGGGCGAGGGGGCGATGAGCAGTTCTTC. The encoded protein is CASSQVGRGGDEQFF.

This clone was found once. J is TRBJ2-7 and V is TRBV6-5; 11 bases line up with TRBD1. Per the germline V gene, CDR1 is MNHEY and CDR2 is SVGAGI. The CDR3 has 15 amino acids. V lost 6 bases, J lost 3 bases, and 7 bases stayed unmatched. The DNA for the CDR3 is TGTGCCAGCAGCCGCGGGACAGGGGGTTTCTACGAGCAGTACTTC. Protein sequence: CASSRGTGGFYEQYF.